This T cell receptor beta chain was found in a study of blood T cell repertoires in COVID-19. Sequenced by immunoSEQ multiplex PCR; TCRdb stores in-frame clones only, minus some. The profile shows tens of thousands of clones, approximately 92% of them singletons. Germline CDR1 and CDR2: LNHDA and SQIVND (reference sequence). The CDR3 contains 15 residues. Trimming shortened V by 4 bases and J by 5 bases, and 15 bases separated the two germline ends. The chain recombines TRBV19 with TRBJ2-1; D is possibly TRBD1 (5 bases). The material sequenced was peripheral blood. The receptor's source is a woman between 50 and 59 years old with active COVID-19. Here the CDR3 reads CASSSQTARNNEQFF. CDR3 bases: TGTGCCAGTAGTAGCCAGACAGCAAGAAACAATGAGCAGTTCTTC.